The 11 T cell receptor beta chains below come from one sample, sequenced in a study of tissue T cells after allogeneic stem cell transplantation. The repertoire was sequenced with immunoSEQ multiplex PCR; TCRdb's copy has only in-frame clones and lacks some. The sample has around 40,000 clones, roughly 89% seen once. The sample consisted of blood, taken before transplantation. These receptors came from a woman aged 35-70 years who later had graft-versus-host disease after an allogeneic stem cell transplant.

The rearrangement links TRBV19 to TRBJ2-7; 7 bases map to TRBD2. The V gene end was trimmed by 6 bases and the J gene end by 3 bases; junction bases not matched to a gene: 11. The CDR3 sequence is 15 residues long. Germline V gene sequence: CDR1 LNHDA, CDR2 SQIVND (reference sequence). The CDR3 coding sequence is TGTGCCAGTAGCTCCCCTAGCGGAGGTTTCTACGAGCAGTACTTC. Translated: CASSSPSGGFYEQYF.

The gene calls are TRBV5-8 and TRBJ1-4; D uncertain. The CDR3 extends over 15 amino acids. Germline CDR1 is SGHTS and CDR2 is YDEGEE. Trimming stripped 0 bases from V and 2 bases from J, with 8 bases between. The CDR3 protein is CASSLGWSTNEKLFF. CDR3 coding DNA: TGTGCCAGCAGCTTGGGTTGGTCCACTAATGAAAAACTGTTTTTT.

This clone appeared once. The J gene is TRBJ2-5, the V gene TRBV24-1, with 14 bases that match TRBD2. Germline trimming cut 4 bases from V and 6 bases from J; bases unmatched to any gene: 6. This CDR3 has 16 amino acids. Germline CDR1 is KGHDR and CDR2 is SFDVKD. The CDR3 loop is CATSEPGTSGSQTQYF. The CDR3 bases are TGTGCCACCAGTGAACCTGGGACTAGCGGGAGTCAGACCCAGTACTTC.

The J gene is TRBJ2-7, the V gene TRBV27, with D unresolved. The CDR3 loop spans 13 amino acids. Germline V gives CDR1 MNHEY, CDR2 SMNVEV (reference sequence). V gave up 6 bases and J gave up 3 bases, with 12 bases separating them. The CDR3 DNA is TGTGCCAGCAGCCAGGTCGCTTTCTACGAGCAGTACTTC. This sequence encodes CASSQVAFYEQYF.

The chain recombines TRBV28 with TRBJ2-5; possibly TRBD2 for D (5 bases). Germline V gives CDR1 MDHEN, CDR2 SYDVKM. The CDR3 consists of 15 residues. The V gene lost 5 bases and the J gene lost 0 bases, with 13 bases spanning the gap. The CDR3 DNA is TGTGCCAGCAGTCCCACTAGGGCCCACCAAGAGACCCAGTACTTC. Its translation is CASSPTRAHQETQYF.

This rearrangement joins TRBV6-5 to TRBJ2-7, with TRBD2 as a possible D gene (5 bases). Per germline, CDR1 MNHEY and CDR2 SVGAGI. There are 16 residues in the CDR3. The ends were cut back, 2 bases at V and 5 bases at J, with 19 bases in the middle. The CDR3 region is CASSYTAGVGSHEQYF. In nucleotides, the CDR3 is TGTGCCAGCAGTTACACTGCCGGGGTAGGGAGCCACGAGCAGTACTTC.

V gene TRBV9 combines with J gene TRBJ2-2; 9 bases map to TRBD1. The germline CDR1 and CDR2 sequences are SGDLS and YYNGEE. The CDR3 runs to 17 residues. After removal of 3 bases from V and 7 bases from J, the junction contained 13 bases not matched to a gene. CDR3 bases: TGTGCCAGCAGCGCTCCCCTCGACAGGGGGGTCGTCGGGGAGCTGTTTTTT. Encoded protein: CASSAPLDRGVVGELFF.

The rearrangement uses TRBV5-1 and TRBJ1-2; D uncertain. V dropped 0 bases and J dropped 1 base, with 10 bases sitting between them. This CDR3 contains 15 residues. Germline V gives CDR1 SGHRS, CDR2 YFSETQ. The CDR3, as DNA: TGCGCCAGCAGCTTGGTGAGCAACTTTAACTATGGCTACACCTTC. The encoded protein is CASSLVSNFNYGYTF.

The chain recombines TRBV6-2 or TRBV6-3 with TRBJ2-6; TRBD1 might be the D (5 bases). CDR3 length: 15 residues. Between the trimmed V and J ends, which lost 2 bases and 0 bases, there was a span of 5 bases. Germline V CDR1 and CDR2: MNHEY, SVGEGT. In DNA form, the CDR3 reads TGTGCCAGCAGTTACAGGGGCTCTGGGGCCAACGTCCTGACTTTC. The encoded protein is CASSYRGSGANVLTF.

The gene calls are TRBV6-1 and TRBJ1-2; possible D gene TRBD1, 6 bases. V was pared by 1 base and J by 3 bases, with 12 bases between. In germline, CDR1 is MNHNS, CDR2 SASEGT. This CDR3 is built from 15 residues. CDR3 sequence reads: CASSEGEGDYYGYTF. The CDR3 nucleotides read TGTGCCAGCAGTGAAGGAGAGGGGGACTACTATGGCTACACCTTC.

The chain uses TRBV12-5 and TRBJ2-7; 12 bases fit TRBD1. This CDR3 spans 18 amino acids. CDR1 LGHNT and CDR2 FRNRAP come from the germline V gene. The V and J ends lost 4 bases and 2 bases, in that order; junction bases with no gene match: 12. The chain's CDR3 is CASGSSPAGTGGPYEQYF. As DNA, the CDR3 is TGTGCTAGTGGTTCCAGCCCGGCCGGGACAGGGGGCCCCTACGAGCAGTACTTC.